This T cell receptor beta chain was sequenced in a study of shared clonotypes between healthy human individuals. Turning to the study itself: CD4 naive cells filled three plates per donor, CD4 memory three, CD8 naive two and CD8 memory one. Study-wide results and limits: Roughly 5% of naive CD4 clonotypes were shared across several donors.

On this clone: Its antigen is currently unknown.

TCRdb keeps only in-frame clones here, not all; method: immunoSEQ multiplex PCR. The sample shows about a million clones, about 75% of them seen only once. The CDR3 extends over 14 amino acids. The V end lost 6 bases, the J end lost 4 bases, and 13 bases lay between the germline ends. Germline values: CDR1 LGHNT, CDR2 FRNRAP. The TCR sequence derives from a man aged 18-30 years in good health. Sequences were obtained from memory CD4+ T cells sorted from blood. As to subset: CD45RA-negative fraction. J is TRBJ1-3 and V is TRBV12-5, with a possible D match to TRBD1 (5 bases). The CDR3 sequence: CASGSARGGNTIYF. Written as DNA, the CDR3 is TGTGCTAGTGGATCCGCGAGGGGAGGAAACACCATATATTTT.